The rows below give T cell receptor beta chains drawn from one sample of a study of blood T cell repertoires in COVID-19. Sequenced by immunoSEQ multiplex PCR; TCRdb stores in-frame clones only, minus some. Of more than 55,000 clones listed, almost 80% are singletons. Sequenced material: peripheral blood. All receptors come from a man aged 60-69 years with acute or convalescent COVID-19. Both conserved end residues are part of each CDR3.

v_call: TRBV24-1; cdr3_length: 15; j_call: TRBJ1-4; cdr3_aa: CATSDPGQGGEKLFF
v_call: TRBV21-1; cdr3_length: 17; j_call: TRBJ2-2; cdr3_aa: CASRLLGAHPLTGELFF
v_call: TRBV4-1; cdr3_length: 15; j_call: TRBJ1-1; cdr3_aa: CASSARLAPNTEAFF
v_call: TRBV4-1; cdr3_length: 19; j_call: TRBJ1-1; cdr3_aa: CASSQDTLRGKRANTEAFF
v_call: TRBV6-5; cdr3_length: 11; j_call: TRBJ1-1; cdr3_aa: CASRWSTEAFF
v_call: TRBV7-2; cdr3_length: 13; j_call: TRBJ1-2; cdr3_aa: CASSLAQGRGYTF
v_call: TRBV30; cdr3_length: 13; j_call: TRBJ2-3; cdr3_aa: CAWATRSGGTQYF
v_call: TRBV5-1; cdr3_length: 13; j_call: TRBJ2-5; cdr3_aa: CASSEMGGETQYF
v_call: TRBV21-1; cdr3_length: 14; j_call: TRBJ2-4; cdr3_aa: CASSTFNSGRGGSF
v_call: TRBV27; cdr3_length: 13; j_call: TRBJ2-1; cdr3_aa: CASSAWIWGPQFF
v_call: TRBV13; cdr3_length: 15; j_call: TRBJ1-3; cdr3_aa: CASSLLGARGNTIYF
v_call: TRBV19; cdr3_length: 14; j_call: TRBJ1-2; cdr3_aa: CASRSEALNYGYTF
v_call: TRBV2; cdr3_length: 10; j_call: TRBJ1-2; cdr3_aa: CASRRSGYTF
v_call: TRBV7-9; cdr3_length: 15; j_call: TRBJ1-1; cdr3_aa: CASSPRDRGGTEAFF
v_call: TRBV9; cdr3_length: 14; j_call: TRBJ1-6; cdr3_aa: CASSGTTNNSPLHF
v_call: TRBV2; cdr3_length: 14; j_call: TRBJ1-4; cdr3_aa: CASNTAGANEKLFF
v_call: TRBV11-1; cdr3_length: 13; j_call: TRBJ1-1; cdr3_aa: CASSPTSLVEAFF
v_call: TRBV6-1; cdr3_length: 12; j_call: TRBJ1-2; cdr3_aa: CASSEHSYGYTF
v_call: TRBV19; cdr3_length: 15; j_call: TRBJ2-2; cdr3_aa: CASSMGQPNTGELFF
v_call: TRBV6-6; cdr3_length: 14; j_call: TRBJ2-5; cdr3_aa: CASSSSGGQETQYF
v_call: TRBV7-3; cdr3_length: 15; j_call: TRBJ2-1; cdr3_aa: CASSLQGYNYNEQFF
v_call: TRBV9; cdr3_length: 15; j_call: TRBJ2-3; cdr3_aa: CASSVAGGPTDTQYF
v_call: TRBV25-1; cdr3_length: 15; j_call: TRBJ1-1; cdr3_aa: CASSEFSGFGTEAFF
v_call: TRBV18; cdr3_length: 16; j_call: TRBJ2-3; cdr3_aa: CASSPPSGGGTDTQYF
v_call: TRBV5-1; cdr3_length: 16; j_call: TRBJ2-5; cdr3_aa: CASSLGTGGRQETQYF
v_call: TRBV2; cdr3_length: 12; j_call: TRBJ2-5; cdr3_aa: CASSEAEETQYF
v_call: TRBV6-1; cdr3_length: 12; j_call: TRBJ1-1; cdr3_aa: CASSEDQGVTFF
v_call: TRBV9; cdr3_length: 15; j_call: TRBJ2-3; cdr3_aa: CASSVVWTDRDTQYF
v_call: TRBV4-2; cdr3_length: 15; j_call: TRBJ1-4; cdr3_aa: CASSQEAGLNEKLFF
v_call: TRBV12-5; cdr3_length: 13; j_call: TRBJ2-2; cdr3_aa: CASGLYPTGELFF
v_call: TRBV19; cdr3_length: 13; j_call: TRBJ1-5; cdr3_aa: CAISPGGNQPQHF
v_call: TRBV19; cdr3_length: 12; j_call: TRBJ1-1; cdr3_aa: CASSPGDTEAFF
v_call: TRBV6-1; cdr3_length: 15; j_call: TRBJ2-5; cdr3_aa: CASSEALGVQETQYF
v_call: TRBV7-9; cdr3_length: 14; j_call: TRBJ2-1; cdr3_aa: CASSLPIGGSEQFF
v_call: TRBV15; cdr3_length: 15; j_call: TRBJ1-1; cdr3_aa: CATSLRTGSDTEAFF
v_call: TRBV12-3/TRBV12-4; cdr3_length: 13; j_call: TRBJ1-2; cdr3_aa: CASSLSEGGGYTF
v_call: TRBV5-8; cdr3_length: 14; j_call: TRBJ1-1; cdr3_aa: CASSVEQGAREAFF
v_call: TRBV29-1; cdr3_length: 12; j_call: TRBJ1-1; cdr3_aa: CSGGQGNTEAFF
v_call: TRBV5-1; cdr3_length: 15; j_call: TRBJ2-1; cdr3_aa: CASRRGTANDNEQFF
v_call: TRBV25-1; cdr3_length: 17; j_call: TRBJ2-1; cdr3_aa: CASAALAGRGSYNEQFF
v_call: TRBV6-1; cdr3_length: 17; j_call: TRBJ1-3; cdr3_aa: CASSEVQVSIGGNTIYF
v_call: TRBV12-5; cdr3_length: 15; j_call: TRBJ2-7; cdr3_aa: CASGLVAGTLYEQYF